The 14 T cell receptor beta chains in this list originate from one sample, sequenced in a study of regulatory T cells in long-lasting Graves disease. Indicated time point: newly diagnosed GD, antithyroid drugs for less than 3 months. PBMCs provided the RNA from which the TCR library was made. Arm-PCR of CDR3 regions with iRepertoire HTBI primers generated TCR beta libraries. In TCRdb, the multiplex PCR reads were re-called with MiXCR into one record per CDR3 protein. The sample includes 350,000 to 400,000 distinct CDR3 sequences, around 16% of them seen just once. These same records also appear under a second study, on T cells in Graves' hyperthyroidism and ophthalmopathy.

The sequences come from peripheral blood mononuclear cells (PBMCs), collected at new diagnosis, from a patient treated with antithyroid drugs. The receptor source for this set is a woman aged 18 to 35 with Graves disease.

This clonotype has a count of ten or more. The rearrangement joins TRBV5-5 to TRBJ1-1; 7 bases line up with TRBD1. V lost 5 bases, J lost 6 bases, and 4 bases stayed unmatched. CDR1 SGHKS and CDR2 YYEKEE come from the germline V gene (reference sequence). The CDR3 loop spans 12 amino acids. CDR3 DNA: TGTGCCAGCAGAACAGGGGATGCTGAAGCTTTCTTT. It translates to CASRTGDAEAFF.

The V gene is TRBV27, the J gene TRBJ1-2; the D is unclear. Trimming shortened V by 8 bases and J by 8 bases, and 3 bases separated the two germline ends. CDR3 length: 8 residues. CDR1 MNHEY and CDR2 SMNVEV come from the germline V gene (reference sequence). CDR3 amino acids: CASGGYTF. The CDR3 DNA reads TGTGCCAGCGGGGGCTACACCTTC.

With respect to this clonotype: This may be a read error, as it is one base from a much larger clone. The V and J genes are TRBV5-1 and TRBJ1-1; D not resolved. Germline CDR1 and CDR2: SGHRS and YFSETQ. This CDR3 spans 13 amino acids. The germline V and J ends were trimmed by 0 bases and 3 bases, with 6 bases remaining between them. The CDR3 loop reads CASSLDDDTEAFF. The CDR3 DNA is TGCGCCAGCAGCTTGGATGACGACACTGAAGCTTTCTTT.

This clonotype was detected a few times. The J gene is TRBJ2-5, the V gene TRBV6-2 or TRBV6-3, with 8 bases aligning to TRBD2. This CDR3 has 14 amino acids. Germline V CDR1 and CDR2: MNHEY, SVGEGT. V gave up 2 bases and J gave up 3 bases; unmatched junction bases: 2. CDR3 residues: CASSYEAGEETQYF. The CDR3 DNA sequence: TGTGCCAGCAGTTACGAAGCGGGAGAAGAGACCCAGTACTTC.

This rearrangement joins TRBV5-4 to TRBJ2-2; 8 bases are shared with TRBD1. The CDR3 loop spans 16 amino acids. V lost 4 bases and J lost 6; bases outside the gene matches: 11. Germline V gene data show CDR1 as SGHNT and CDR2 as YYREEE (reference sequence). The CDR3 DNA reads TGTGCCAGCAGCATCGGACAGGGAAGGAGGCCCGGGGAGCTGTTTTTT. Its translation is CASSIGQGRRPGELFF.

Comment on this clonotype: Given a much more abundant clone one base away, this may be a read error. V is TRBV14 and J is TRBJ2-5; no clear D gene. In germline, CDR1 is SGHDN, CDR2 FVKESK. CDR3 length equals 14 residues. V lost 1 base and J lost 5, with 11 bases in between. The CDR3 here is CASSQVGLRETQYF. CDR3 nucleotide sequence: TGTGCCAGCAGCCAAGTAGGGTTACGTGAGACCCAGTACTTC.

Concerning this clonotype: It differs at one base from a far larger clone, so likely a read error. The chain couples TRBV5-4 to TRBJ1-2; D not resolved. The CDR3 has 15 amino acids. Germline assignment: CDR1 SGHNT and CDR2 YYREEE (reference sequence). The V end lost 0 bases, the J end lost 1 base, and 10 bases lay between the germline ends. CDR3 sequence: CASSLAKGFNYGYTF. As DNA, the CDR3 is TGTGCCAGCAGCTTGGCCAAGGGATTTAACTATGGCTACACCTTC.

This clonotype was detected many times. V is TRBV3-1 and J is TRBJ1-1; tentatively, D is TRBD1 (6 bases). V lost 1 base to trimming and J lost 2 bases, with 11 bases between them. Germline V lookup: CDR1 LGHDT, CDR2 YNNKEL (reference sequence). CDR3 size: 15 residues. Here the CDR3 DNA reads TGTGCCAGCAGCCAAGGTGTCAGGGGAAACACTGAAGCTTTCTTT. Its protein product is CASSQGVRGNTEAFF.

The chain joins TRBV6-4 to TRBJ2-3, with a possible D match to TRBD2 (7 bases). The CDR3 is 15 residues long. Trimming cost V 3 bases and J 0 bases, with 10 bases left between them. Looked up from germline, CDR1 is MRHNA and CDR2 is SNTAGT. The CDR3, as DNA: TGTGCCAGCAGTGATGGGGGGGCAAGCACAGATACGCAGTATTTT. The encoded protein is CASSDGGASTDTQYF.

This clonotype occurred many times. CDR3 bases: TGTGCCAGCAGTGACAGGGGGAGCTCCTATAATTCACCCCTCCACTTT. Its protein is CASSDRGSSYNSPLHF. V is TRBV27 and J is TRBJ1-6, with 9 positions matching TRBD1. The CDR3 length is 16 residues. V lost 5 bases, J lost 0 bases, and 2 bases stayed unmatched. The germline CDR1 and CDR2 sequences are MNHEY and SMNVEV (reference sequence).

The rearrangement joins TRBV4-2 to TRBJ1-4, with D hard to call. CDR1 and CDR2 (germline): LGHNA, YNFKEQ. V lost 7 bases and J lost 7, with 16 bases in between. This CDR3 comprises 14 residues. The CDR3 DNA follows: TGTGCCAGCAACCCCAGCGTCCACGGTGAAAAACTGTTTTTT. This sequence encodes CASNPSVHGEKLFF.

The rearrangement joins TRBV2 to TRBJ2-2; D uncertain. Trimming cost V 3 bases and J 2 bases, with 7 bases left between them. Germline V CDR1 and CDR2: SNHLY, FYNNEI. This CDR3 is built from 14 residues. The CDR3: CASSDGVNTGELFF. The CDR3 region has the DNA TGTGCCAGCAGTGATGGGGTAAACACCGGGGAGCTGTTTTTT.

In its sample, this clonotype was seen many times. V usage is TRBV10-3 and J usage is TRBJ2-7, with D maybe TRBD2 (6 bases). Germline CDR1 reads ENHRY; CDR2 reads SYGVKD. This CDR3 has 12 amino acids. V gave up 6 bases and J gave up 5 bases, with 11 bases separating them. CDR3 bases: TGTGCCATCAGCCCGGGAGCCAACGAGCAGTACTTC. The encoded protein is CAISPGANEQYF.

This clonotype appeared many times. The chain is built from TRBV3-1 and TRBJ1-1; tentative D call: TRBD1 (6 bases). Trimming removed 3 bases from V and 10 bases from J, with 9 bases in between. Germline V gene lookup returns CDR1 LGHDT and CDR2 YNNKEL (reference sequence). CDR3 length equals 11 residues. Here the CDR3 DNA reads TGTGCCAGCAGCCAGGGGGGGCGAGCTTTCTTT. Protein: CASSQGGRAFF. Together with reference TRBV3-1 and TRBJ1-1, the CDR3 gives the full variable domain: DTAVSQTPKYLVTQMGNDKSIKCEQNLGHDTMYWYKQDSKKFLKIMFSYNNKELIINETVPNRFSPKSPDKAHLNLHINSLELGDSAVYFCASSQGGRAFFGQGTRLTVV.